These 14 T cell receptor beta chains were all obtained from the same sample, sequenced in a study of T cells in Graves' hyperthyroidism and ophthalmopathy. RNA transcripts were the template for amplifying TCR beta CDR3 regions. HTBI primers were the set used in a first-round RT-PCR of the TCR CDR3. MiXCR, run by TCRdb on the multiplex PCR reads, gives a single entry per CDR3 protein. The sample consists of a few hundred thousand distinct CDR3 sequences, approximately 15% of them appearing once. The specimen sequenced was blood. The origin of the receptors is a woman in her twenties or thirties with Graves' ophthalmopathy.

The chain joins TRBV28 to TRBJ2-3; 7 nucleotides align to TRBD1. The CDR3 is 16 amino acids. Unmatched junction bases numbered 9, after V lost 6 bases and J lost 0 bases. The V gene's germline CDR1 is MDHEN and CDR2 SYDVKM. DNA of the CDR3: TGTGCCAGCAGGGGACCAGGGGGTTCAAGCACAGATACGCAGTATTTT. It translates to CASRGPGGSSTDTQYF.

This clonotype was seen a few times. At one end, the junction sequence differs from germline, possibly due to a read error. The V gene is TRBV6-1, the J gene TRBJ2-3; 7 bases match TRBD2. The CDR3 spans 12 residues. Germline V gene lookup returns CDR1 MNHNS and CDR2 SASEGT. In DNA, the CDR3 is TGTGCCATCAGTAGGGAGGGGGATACGCAGTATTTT. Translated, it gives CAISREGDTQYF.

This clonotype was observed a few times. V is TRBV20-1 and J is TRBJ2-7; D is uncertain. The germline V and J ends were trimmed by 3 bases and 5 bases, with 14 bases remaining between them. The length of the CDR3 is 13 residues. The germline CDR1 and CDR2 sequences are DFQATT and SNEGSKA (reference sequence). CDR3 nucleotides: TGCAGTGCTAGGGCGCTGAGCGTCCACGAGCAGTACTTC. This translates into CSARALSVHEQYF.

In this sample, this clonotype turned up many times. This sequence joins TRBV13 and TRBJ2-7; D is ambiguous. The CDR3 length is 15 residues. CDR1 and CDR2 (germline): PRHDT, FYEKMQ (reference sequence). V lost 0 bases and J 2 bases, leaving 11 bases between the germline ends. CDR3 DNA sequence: TGTGCCAGCAGCTTAGGCAACCGACCCCCCTACGAGCAGTACTTC. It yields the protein CASSLGNRPPYEQYF.

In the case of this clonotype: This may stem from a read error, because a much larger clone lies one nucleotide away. Written as DNA, the CDR3 is TGTGCCAGCAGTACTACCGGTGGGTCCTCCGAGCAGTACTTC. It translates to CASSTTGGSSEQYF. The chain uses TRBV27 and TRBJ2-7; D not resolved. This CDR3 region has 14 residues. Per germline, CDR1 MNHEY and CDR2 SMNVEV (reference sequence).

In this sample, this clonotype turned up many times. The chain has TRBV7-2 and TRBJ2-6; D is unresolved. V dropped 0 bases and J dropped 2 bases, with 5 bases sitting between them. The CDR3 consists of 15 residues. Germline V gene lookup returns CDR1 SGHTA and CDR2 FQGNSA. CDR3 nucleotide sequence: TGTGCCAGCAGCTTAGCAGGAACTGGGGCCAACGTCCTGACTTTC. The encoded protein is CASSLAGTGANVLTF.

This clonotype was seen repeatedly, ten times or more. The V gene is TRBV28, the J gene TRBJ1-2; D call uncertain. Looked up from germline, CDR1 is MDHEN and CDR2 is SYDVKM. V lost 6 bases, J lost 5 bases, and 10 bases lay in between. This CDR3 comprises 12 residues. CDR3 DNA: TGTGCCAGCAGGTCGCCAGTGTATGGCTACACCTTC. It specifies CASRSPVYGYTF.

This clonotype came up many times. CDR3 coding DNA: TGTGCCAGCAGTCTAGCGGGGGGTTTCCACAATGAGCAGTTCTTC. Amino acid sequence: CASSLAGGFHNEQFF. This sequence joins TRBV7-9 and TRBJ2-1, with TRBD2 identical over 11 bases. The J segment lost 5 bases and the V segment lost 6 bases, leaving 6 bases of the junction unmatched. This CDR3 comprises 15 residues. From germline, CDR1 is SEHNR and CDR2 FQNEAQ (reference sequence).

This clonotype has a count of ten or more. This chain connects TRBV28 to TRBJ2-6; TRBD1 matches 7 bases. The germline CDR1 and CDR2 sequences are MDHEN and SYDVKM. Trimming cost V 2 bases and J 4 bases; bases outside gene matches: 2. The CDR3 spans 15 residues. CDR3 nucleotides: TGTGCCAGCAGTTTAAGGGGGCTAGGGGCCAACGTCCTGACTTTC. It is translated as CASSLRGLGANVLTF.

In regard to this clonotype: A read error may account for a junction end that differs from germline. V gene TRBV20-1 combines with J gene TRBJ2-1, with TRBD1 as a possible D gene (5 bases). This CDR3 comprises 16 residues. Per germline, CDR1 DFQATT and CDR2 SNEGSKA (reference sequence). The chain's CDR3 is CSARATPGLSYDEQFF. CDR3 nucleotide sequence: TGCAGTGCTAGAGCCACCCCAGGGCTATCCTACGATGAGCAGTTCTTC.

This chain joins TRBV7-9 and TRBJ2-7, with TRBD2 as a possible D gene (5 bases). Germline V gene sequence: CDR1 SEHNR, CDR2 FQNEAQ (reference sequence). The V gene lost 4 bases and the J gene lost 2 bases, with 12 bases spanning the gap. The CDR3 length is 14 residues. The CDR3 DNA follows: TGTGCCAGCAGCTCCCGAAGAGGGCCCTACGAGCAGTACTTC. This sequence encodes CASSSRRGPYEQYF.

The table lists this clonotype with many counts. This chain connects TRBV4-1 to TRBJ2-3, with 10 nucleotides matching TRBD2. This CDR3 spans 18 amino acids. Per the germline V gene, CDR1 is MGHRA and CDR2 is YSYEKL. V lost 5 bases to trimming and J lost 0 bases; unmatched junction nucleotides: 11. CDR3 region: CASSRWTGLAESTDTQYF. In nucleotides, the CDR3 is TGCGCCAGCAGCAGATGGACTGGACTAGCGGAAAGCACAGATACGCAGTATTTT.

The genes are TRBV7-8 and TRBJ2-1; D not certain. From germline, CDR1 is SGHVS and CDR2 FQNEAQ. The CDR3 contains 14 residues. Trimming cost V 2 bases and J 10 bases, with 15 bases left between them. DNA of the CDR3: TGTGCCAGCAGCTTACGCCGGCCTCTCGGCGAGCAGTTCTTC. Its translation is CASSLRRPLGEQFF.

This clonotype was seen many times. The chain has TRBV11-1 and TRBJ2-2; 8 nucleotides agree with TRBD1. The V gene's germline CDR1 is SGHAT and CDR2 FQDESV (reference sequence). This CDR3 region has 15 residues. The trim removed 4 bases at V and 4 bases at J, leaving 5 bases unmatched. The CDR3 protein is CASSSTGAGTGELFF. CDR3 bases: TGTGCCAGCAGCTCGACAGGGGCTGGCACCGGGGAGCTGTTTTTT.